The next 15 T cell receptor beta chains were all read from a single sample in a study of T-cell reconstitution after alpha-beta-depleted transplantation in children. Unique molecular identifiers were used in preparing the TCRbeta library. Each CDR3 protein is one row after TCRdb ran MiXCR on the PCR reads. The sample consists of 140,000 or so distinct CDR3 sequences, 8.5% to 10% of them appearing once. This material consisted of PBMCs, mostly from graft donor cells, taken 180 days after TCRalphabeta/CD19-depleted stem cell transplant. The receptors were gathered from a female patient aged 2-15 years who had a stem cell transplant for congenital amegakaryocytic thrombocytopenia, so the T cells may come from the graft donor.

The V gene is TRBV12-3 or TRBV12-4, the J gene TRBJ1-4; 10 bases agree with TRBD1. After removal of 3 bases from V and 7 bases from J, the junction contained 8 bases not matched to a gene. The CDR3 sequence is 16 residues long. CDR3 loop: CASSFWGQGPGEKLFF. The CDR3 bases are TGTGCCAGCAGTTTCTGGGGACAGGGGCCAGGTGAAAAACTGTTTTTT.

The CDR3 nucleotides read TGTGCCAGCAGCCCATCTCGGGACAGGGTTATACCGGGGACTGAAGCTTTCTTT. Its protein is CASSPSRDRVIPGTEAFF. The chain has TRBV21-1 and TRBJ1-1; TRBD1 reflects the table's D call only, with no check against the DNA. TRBV21-1 is labeled a pseudogene. The CDR3 loop spans 18 amino acids.

In this sample, this clonotype turned up many times. V gene TRBV2 combines with J gene TRBJ1-2; D is possibly TRBD1 (5 bases). The CDR3 is 15 residues long. The germline gives CDR1 SNHLY, CDR2 FYNNEI. V dropped 9 bases and J dropped 1 base, with 18 bases sitting between them. CDR3 protein: CASPSGTGNNYGYTF. For the CDR3, the DNA is TGTGCCAGTCCTTCAGGAACAGGCAATAACTATGGCTACACCTTC.

This chain links TRBV3-1 with TRBJ2-3, with D maybe TRBD1 (6 bases). The CDR3 has 15 amino acids. Per germline, CDR1 LGHDT and CDR2 YNNKEL (reference sequence). V lost 0 bases, J lost 4 bases, and 11 bases lay in between. CDR3 sequence reads: CASSQERGIADTQYF. The CDR3 DNA is TGTGCCAGCAGCCAAGAGAGGGGGATCGCAGATACGCAGTATTTT.

In this sample, this clonotype turned up many times. This may come from a read error, since a much larger clone is one base off. The CDR3 here is CSVEEGYTF. CDR3 nucleotide sequence: TGCAGCGTTGAGGAGGGCTACACCTTC. The chain couples TRBV29-1 to TRBJ1-2; D is ambiguous. Between the trimmed V and J ends, which lost 3 bases and 8 bases, there was a span of 4 bases. The CDR3 loop spans 9 amino acids. From germline, CDR1 is SQVTM and CDR2 ANQGSEA.

This clonotype was detected many times. The rearrangement joins TRBV6-2 or TRBV6-3 to TRBJ1-5; 9 nucleotides line up with TRBD1. The CDR3 is 16 amino acids. After removal of 5 bases from V and 1 base from J, the junction contained 6 bases not matched to a gene. CDR1 and CDR2 (germline): MNHEY, SVGEGT. The CDR3 nucleotides are TGTGCCAGCAGTGATACAGGGGGCTTAAGCAATCAGCCCCAGCATTTT. This codes for CASSDTGGLSNQPQHF.

At least ten counts were recorded for this clonotype. The chain uses TRBV12-3 or TRBV12-4 and TRBJ2-1, with D perhaps matching TRBD2 (6 bases). The CDR3 has 15 amino acids. V lost 4 bases and J lost 6, with 16 bases in between. The CDR3 DNA follows: TGTGCCAGCAGTTCGGACTATCCCTCTTTCAATGAGCAGTTCTTC. Translated: CASSSDYPSFNEQFF.

Points on this clonotype: Sequence at one end of the junction differs from germline and may be a read error. The chain uses TRBV19 and TRBJ2-4; maybe TRBD2 (5 bases). CDR3 size: 14 residues. CDR1 is LNHDA and CDR2 is SQIVND in the germline V gene (reference sequence). The CDR3 region has the DNA TGTGCCAGTAGTCGGGGTAATGCCAAAAACATTAAGTACTTC. Translation gives CASSRGNAKNIKYF.

This clonotype was seen only a few times. The V gene is TRBV11-2, the J gene TRBJ2-3; TRBD1 might be the D (7 bases). The germline V gene encodes CDR1 SGHAT and CDR2 FQNNGV. Trimming stripped 5 bases from V and 3 bases from J, with 15 bases between. The CDR3 length is 15 residues. CDR3 amino acids: CASSRLVDRTDTQYF. CDR3 bases: TGTGCCAGCAGCAGACTAGTGGACAGGACAGATACGCAGTATTTT.

This clonotype was detected only once. V usage is TRBV7-6 and J usage is TRBJ2-2; 8 bases agree with TRBD2. The CDR3 covers 15 residues. V lost 4 bases and J lost 6; bases outside the gene matches: 7. Germline V gene lookup returns CDR1 SGHVS and CDR2 FNYEAQ. CDR3 nucleotide sequence: TGTGCCAGCAGCTCCGCAAGCGGGAGTGCCGGGGAGCTGTTTTTT. This translates into CASSSASGSAGELFF.

This clonotype appeared a few times. The genes are TRBV19 and TRBJ2-3, with 7 bases lining up with TRBD1. The CDR3 has 13 residues. The germline V gene encodes CDR1 LNHDA and CDR2 SQIVND (reference sequence). V trimming: 10 bases; J trimming: 1 base; junction bases outside the gene matches: 5. DNA for the CDR3: TGTGCCATCGGGCAGGGGGGCACAGATACGCAGTATTTT. As protein: CAIGQGGTDTQYF.

This clonotype was counted many times. This chain links TRBV29-1 with TRBJ2-7; TRBD1 matches 8 bases. Trimming removed 7 bases from V and 7 bases from J; junction bases left unmatched: 12. Germline assignment: CDR1 SQVTM and CDR2 ANQGSEA. This CDR3 has 13 residues. DNA of the CDR3: TGCAGCGCCCTCGGACAGGGTCAGGAGGAGCAGTACTTC. Translating it yields CSALGQGQEEQYF.

The chain combines TRBV28 with TRBJ2-1; 10 nucleotides align to TRBD1. Germline values: CDR1 MDHEN, CDR2 SYDVKM. The V segment lost 4 bases and the J segment 2 bases; nucleotides outside the gene matches: 14. This CDR3 is built from 19 residues. The CDR3 DNA reads as TGTGCCAGCAGTTCCCGGACAGGGGGGAGCGGGAGACCCTACAATGAGCAGTTCTTC. Translated, it gives CASSSRTGGSGRPYNEQFF. The variable domain in full, with the rest retrieved from reference TRBV28 and TRBJ2-1, is DVKVTQSSRYLVKRTGEKVFLECVQDMDHENMFWYRQDPGLGLRLIYFSYDVKMKEKGDIPEGYSVSREKKERFSLILESASTNQTSMYLCASSSRTGGSGRPYNEQFFGPGTRLTVL.

The sample holds many counts of this clonotype. The chain couples TRBV20-1 to TRBJ2-4; weak D call: TRBD2 (6 bases). This CDR3 region has 14 residues. V was clipped by 7 bases and J by 6 bases, with 19 bases between them. CDR1 is DFQATT and CDR2 is SNEGSKA in the germline V gene (reference sequence). Here the CDR3 DNA reads TGCAGTGGCACGGGGGTGCCTGGTAGAAACATTCAGTACTTC. Translation gives CSGTGVPGRNIQYF.

In this sample, this clonotype turned up a few times. This sequence joins TRBV7-6 and TRBJ2-2; 11 nucleotides match TRBD2. The CDR3 spans 15 residues. V gave up 5 bases and J gave up 6 bases; unmatched junction bases: 5. Germline values: CDR1 SGHVS, CDR2 FNYEAQ. The CDR3: CASSHLLAGAGELFF. The CDR3 DNA is TGTGCCAGCAGCCATCTACTAGCGGGAGCCGGGGAGCTGTTTTTT.